The sequence of this TCR beta chain was determined in a study of blood T cell repertoires in COVID-19. V lost 5 bases and J lost 0, with 11 bases in between. Germline V gene lookup returns CDR1 MNHNY and CDR2 SVGAGI (reference sequence). The CDR3 is made up of 16 amino acids. All recovered Cohort 3 donors got two negative PCRs, got clearance, or saw symptom resolution. Produced via immunoSEQ multiplex PCR; TCRdb's table is partial and in-frame only. This sample yields about 320,000 clones, of which about 92% are seen a single time; around 2.7% belongs to the top ten. Sequencing was performed on PBMCs or T cells enriched from blood (not recorded which). The TCR was taken from a man in his fifties or sixties who had recovered from COVID-19. V gene TRBV6-6 combines with J gene TRBJ1-6, with D unresolved. CDR3 amino acids: CASSRTALSYNSPLHF. The CDR3 nucleotides are TGTGCCAGCAGTCGAACAGCTCTCTCCTATAATTCACCCCTCCACTTT.